This T cell receptor (beta chain) derives from a study of neurological immune-mediated disorders. Regarding the study as a whole: Private repertoires in all groups were suggested by the absence of shared CDR3 amino acid sequences among expanded clones across subjects. HTLV-1-associated myelopathy had the most TCR clonal expansion, whereas multiple sclerosis had the least (lower than in healthy controls).

As for the cDNA, it was generated by 5'RACE with 10-nucleotide random UMIs. TCRdb recomputed calls from the 5' RACE reads with MiXCR, one row per CDR3 protein. The sample has fewer than 25,000 distinct CDR3 sequences, about 13% seen once. V was cut by 4 bases and J by 5 bases, with 16 bases left in between. CDR1 and CDR2 from the germline V gene are SGHRS and YFSETQ. CDR3 length: 14 residues. This clonotype was counted many times. Its specificity is unknown. 2 million unsorted PBMCs were stored in RNAlater at -80 °C before RNA extraction. The TCR was taken from a woman aged 55-69 years with HTLV-1-associated myelopathy (HAM/TSP). V and J are TRBV5-1 and TRBJ2-7, with a weak D call TRBD2 (5 bases). The specimen sequenced was PBMCs. The CDR3 protein is CASSLWTGEHEQYF. For the CDR3, the DNA is TGCGCCAGCAGCCTCTGGACCGGGGAGCACGAGCAGTACTTC.